The present entry profiles one TCR gamma chain with its context. Its antigen is still unknown. A read error likely explains why the TCRdb protein, taken from a much larger clone, differs from this DNA's translation at residue 14; the protein shown is translated from the DNA. There are 18 residues in the CDR3. CDR1 and CDR2 (germline): GITISATS, ISYDGTV (reference sequence). Vgamma9/Vdelta2+ and Vdelta2-negative gammadelta T cells were flow-sorted from PBMC for bulk sequencing. This sample was included in a study of γδ T cells in repeated Plasmodium falciparum infection. Across the whole study: The natural-infection arm compared Malian children under seasonal malaria with matched Australian children. Over 644 days, donors received four mosquito-bite P. falciparum NF54 infections. Overall study results and limits: The Malian cohort came from a small rural village of predominantly one ethnic group.

TCRdb fed the multiplex PCR reads into CATT to redo clone calling. Of over 25,000 gamma-chain clones listed, approximately 2.9% are singletons. Source material: gamma-delta T cells from blood. The rearrangement uses TRGV9 and TRGJP. Here the J gene came from matching the DNA to germline, since TCRdb omits it. The TCR was taken from a pool of human donors (malaria-infected and uninfected, not separated). The CDR3 DNA follows: TGTGCCTTGTGGGAGGTTCATCCTCAAGAGTTGGGCAAAAGAATCAAGGTATTT. Its protein product is CALWEVHPQELGKRIKVF.